This T cell receptor (beta chain) was observed in a study of T-cell memory formation after mild COVID-19 (dated by TCRdb to about 2021). Background for the entire study: TCR sequence clusters from the two donors were found to be largely donor specific. The cohort comprised two young, previously healthy adult volunteers, one female and one male. In two donors, T-cell clones that expanded and contracted after mild COVID-19 were tracked by sequencing TCRalpha and TCRbeta repertoires over time. Study-wide conclusions, independent of this receptor: Contracting CD4+ clones appeared mostly in the CM and EM memory subsets, whereas CD8+ clones were enriched in EMRA. Only two mild cases were covered by the study, and larger cohorts that include severe cases with pre-infection samples were considered necessary. Clones that contracted from day 15 to 85 showed balanced CD4/CD8 phenotypes, whereas a second wave of clones that expanded from day 15 to 37 leaned towards CD4+. Some responding clones were found in pre-infection memory, which suggests that pre-existing cross-reactive memory T cells took part in the SARS-CoV-2 response. The second-wave clones that peaked on day 37 were not confirmed to be SARS-CoV-2 specific.

Reading from cysteine to phenylalanine, the CDR3 counts 15 amino acids. Left in the record is the CDR3 DNA by itself, 45 bases read in frame from the first base. Between the V and J ends, shortened by 4 bases and 2 bases respectively, the junction contains 12 bases. This sample was sequenced with an Illumina NovaSeq 6000. Using 5'RACE with constant-segment primers, TCRalpha and TCRbeta cDNA libraries were constructed, with sample barcodes and unique molecular identifiers added in the process. RNA was extracted from every sample with Trizol reagent. Libraries were amplified in two PCR steps, with a second sample barcode and Illumina TruSeq adapters added in the second step. Sequencing of libraries was performed on an Illumina NovaSeq with 2 x 150 bp paired-end reads. As for the authors' bioinformatics: With migec v1.2.7, reads were demultiplexed and then collapsed into UMI-guided consensus sequences. Using mixcr v2.1.11, the UMI consensuses were aligned to TRA and TRB V and J templates and assembled into clonotypes. A clonotype was counted as expanded or contracted only if both edgeR and NoisET called the change significant, with noise models trained on biological replicates. For edgeR calls, the cutoffs were a false discovery rate-adjusted p below 0.01 and a log2 fold-change threshold of 1. As an exploratory analysis of dynamics, PCA with hierarchical clustering was applied to max-normalized trajectories of the 1000 most abundant clonotypes. The CD4 or CD8 phenotype of responding clones was assigned using the separately sequenced CD4+ and CD8+ repertoires. The public reads were reprocessed in TCRdb via fastp at Q25 and MiXCR, keeping in-frame beta chains. CDR3 protein duplicates are merged, each entry listing the most common genes and DNA. None of the V and J calls come from the authors' own analysis; TCRdb made them. In all, the sample holds hundreds of thousands of distinct CDR3 sequences, and about a fifth of those were seen once. The ten largest clonotypes hold approximately 12% of the sample.

Ficoll-Paque density gradient centrifugation was used to isolate PBMCs. In regard to this clonotype: Its antigen target is currently unknown. No base quality information exists; no much larger clone differs at one position.

Sequencing was done on a sample of PBMCs or a T cell subset sorted from them (not recorded which). The TCR was taken from an adult woman who had mild COVID-19 (a few samples of this study predate the infection). The sample titles of this study are shuffled in the database, so cell type and time point are left out; the donor was told from shared clones. The chain couples TRBV12-3 or TRBV12-4 to TRBJ2-4; TRBD2 is possibly the D segment (6 matching bases). The CDR3: CASSYWGDSKNIQYF. The nucleotide sequence is given as TGTGCCAGCAGTTACTGGGGGGATTCCAAAAACATTCAGTACTTC.